Listed here are 23 T cell receptor beta chains from one sample, sequenced in a study of T cell clones after liver transplantation. Libraries were prepared by immunoSEQ multiplex PCR; TCRdb keeps only in-frame clonotypes and omits some of them. The sample holds 93,000 or so clones, 80% to 90% seen once. The sample here was CD4+ T cells from blood, taken around 50 months after liver transplant. Receptors were obtained from a human patient who received a liver transplant. Among the T cells, some may be from the graft donor.

The J gene is TRBJ1-5, the V gene TRBV6-1, with a weak D call TRBD1 (6 bases). Germline CDR1 and CDR2: MNHNS and SASEGT. V gave up 3 bases and J gave up 2 bases, with 14 bases separating them. CDR3 size: 16 residues. The CDR3 nucleotides are TGTGCCAGCAGTGATGGGACACGTGCGGGCAATCAGCCCCAGCATTTT. As protein: CASSDGTRAGNQPQHF.

This clone was recorded a few times. The chain combines TRBV7-9 with TRBJ1-2, with D possibly being TRBD1 (5 bases). Germline CDR1 SEHNR, CDR2 FQNEAQ (reference sequence). With 3 bases removed from V and 8 bases from J, the gap between germline ends came to 13 bases. The CDR3 spans 13 residues. The CDR3 nucleotides are TGTGCCAGCAGCTTGGGAGGGGTACGAGGCTACACCTTC. Protein: CASSLGGVRGYTF.

This chain joins TRBV15 and TRBJ2-5; 9 bases line up with TRBD2. This CDR3 has 14 amino acids. Germline loops: CDR1 LNHNV, CDR2 YYDKDF (reference sequence). Trimming took 1 base from V and 4 from J; bases not matched to a gene: 1. The CDR3 DNA reads as TGTGCCACCAGCAGAGGTAGCGGGGGAGAGACCCAGTACTTC. This encodes CATSRGSGGETQYF.

This clone was detected once. Other DNA sequences within the sample encode an identical CDR3. The V and J genes are TRBV7-9 and TRBJ1-5; D is unclear. Germline V gene sequence: CDR1 SEHNR, CDR2 FQNEAQ (reference sequence). The CDR3 has 12 residues. Deletions cut 3 bases from V and 3 bases from J, with 3 bases between. CDR3 DNA: TGTGCCAGCAGCTTGGACAATCAGCCCCAGCATTTT. It translates to CASSLDNQPQHF.

CDR3 in amino acids: CASSSITGTSGSPDTQYF. The CDR3 DNA reads as TGTGCCAGCAGCTCAATAACGGGGACTAGCGGGAGCCCAGATACGCAGTATTTT. The chain joins TRBV7-3 to TRBJ2-3; 14 bases fit TRBD2. Germline V gives CDR1 SGHTA, CDR2 FQGTGA. The CDR3 extends over 18 amino acids. V gave up 4 bases and J gave up 4 bases; unmatched junction bases: 10.

V usage is TRBV19 and J usage is TRBJ1-4; no reliable D call. V lost 4 bases and J 7 bases, leaving 13 bases between the germline ends. Germline CDR1 is LNHDA and CDR2 is SQIVND (reference sequence). The CDR3 spans 14 residues. The CDR3 is CASSTTGWGEKLFF. In nucleotides, the CDR3 is TGTGCCAGTAGTACCACGGGCTGGGGTGAAAAACTGTTTTTT.

This sequence joins TRBV6-5 and TRBJ2-1; 8 bases map to TRBD2. The germline gives CDR1 MNHEY, CDR2 SVGAGI. CDR3 length equals 15 residues. V lost 6 bases, J lost 7 bases, and 11 bases stayed unmatched. The CDR3 reads CASSRMVAGLNEQFF. In nucleotides, the CDR3 is TGTGCCAGCAGCCGCATGGTAGCGGGACTGAATGAGCAGTTCTTC.

V gene TRBV19 combines with J gene TRBJ2-7; the D gene could be TRBD1 or TRBD2 (7 bases each). This CDR3 has 11 residues. V lost 5 bases and J 9 bases, leaving 11 bases between the germline ends. CDR1 and CDR2 (germline): LNHDA, SQIVND (reference sequence). As DNA, the CDR3 is TGTGCCAGTAGTGAGCGGGACAGGCAGTACTTC. It yields the protein CASSERDRQYF.

This clone was seen a few times. The genes are TRBV5-6 and TRBJ1-4; D remains ambiguous. The V gene's germline CDR1 is SGHDT and CDR2 YYEEEE. CDR3 size: 17 residues. Trimming removed 1 base at V and 2 bases at J, with 15 bases between. CDR3 nucleotide sequence: TGTGCCAGCAGCTTGAGTGGCCGGACTGGGACTAATGAAAAACTGTTTTTT. This sequence encodes CASSLSGRTGTNEKLFF.

The chain couples TRBV27 to TRBJ2-1; perhaps TRBD2 as D (7 bases). The V gene's germline CDR1 is MNHEY and CDR2 SMNVEV (reference sequence). V was shortened by 5 bases and J by 7 bases, with 21 bases between the two germline ends. This CDR3 region has 16 residues. CDR3 loop: CASSASGGRDRNEQFF. The CDR3 nucleotides read TGTGCCAGCAGTGCATCCGGGGGGCGGGATCGAAATGAGCAGTTCTTC.

This chain links TRBV7-2 with TRBJ1-1; weak D call: TRBD1 (6 bases). The germline V gene has CDR1 SGHTA and CDR2 FQGNSA. CDR3 length equals 14 residues. The V end was cut by 7 bases, the J end by 4 bases, with 16 bases between. The CDR3 region is CASTPGRGATEAFF. CDR3 bases: TGTGCCAGCACCCCGGGAAGGGGGGCCACTGAAGCTTTCTTT.

This chain links TRBV4-1 with TRBJ2-7; 11 bases line up with TRBD1. This CDR3 has 17 amino acids. CDR1 and CDR2 from the germline V gene are MGHRA and YSYEKL. V gave up 0 bases and J gave up 3 bases; unmatched junction bases: 7. As DNA, the CDR3 is TGCGCCAGCAGCCAAGACATCGGGACAGGGGGAAACTACGAGCAGTACTTC. The encoded protein is CASSQDIGTGGNYEQYF.

This clone was seen a few times. V is TRBV6-5 and J is TRBJ1-6; D possibly corresponds to TRBD1 (6 bases). Germline-derived CDR1 and CDR2 are MNHEY and SVGAGI. The V gene lost 0 bases and the J gene lost 8 bases, with 14 bases spanning the gap. The CDR3 is 16 residues long. The CDR3 DNA is TGTGCCAGCAGTTACTCGCCCGGGGGCCCTTATTCACCCCTCCACTTT. Translating gives CASSYSPGGPYSPLHF.

This chain joins TRBV25-1 and TRBJ2-2; D is unresolved. CDR1 is MGHDK, CDR2 SYGVNS, per germline. V was clipped by 1 base and J by 6 bases, with 6 bases between them. The CDR3 is made up of 13 amino acids. The CDR3 nucleotides are TGTGCCAGCAGTGAATTGTGGCCCGGGGAGCTGTTTTTT. Protein sequence: CASSELWPGELFF.

The gene calls are TRBV27 and TRBJ1-1, with D possibly matching TRBD1 (5 bases). V was cut by 3 bases and J by 2 bases, with 13 bases left in between. CDR1 is MNHEY and CDR2 is SMNVEV in the germline V gene (reference sequence). This CDR3 comprises 15 residues. The CDR3 region is CASSFFGATNTEAFF. In nucleotides, the CDR3 is TGTGCCAGCAGTTTCTTTGGGGCTACCAACACTGAAGCTTTCTTT.

The chain links TRBV6-1 to TRBJ2-7, with D hard to call. The CDR3 length is 17 residues. CDR1 and CDR2 (germline): MNHNS, SASEGT. Trimming cost V 2 bases and J 3 bases, with 20 bases left between them. The CDR3 bases are TGTGCCAGCAGTGAACCCCCCACCCGACCTGAGGACTACGAGCAGTACTTC. Protein sequence: CASSEPPTRPEDYEQYF.

This sequence joins TRBV5-1 and TRBJ2-3, with 10 bases aligning to TRBD2. Trimming at V came to 4 bases and at J to 3 bases, leaving 5 bases not matched to a gene. Germline V CDR1 and CDR2: SGHRS, YFSETQ. CDR3 length: 15 residues. The CDR3 coding sequence is TGCGCCAGCAGCCCCTTTAGCGGGAGGACAGATACGCAGTATTTT. Protein sequence: CASSPFSGRTDTQYF.

The chain carries TRBV5-1 and TRBJ1-6, with D maybe TRBD1 (5 bases). Trimming stripped 7 bases from V and 5 bases from J, with 13 bases between. CDR1 is SGHRS, CDR2 YFSETQ, per germline. The CDR3 runs to 14 residues. CDR3 DNA sequence: TGCGCCAGCGCGGGGACGGCAAATAATTCACCCCTCCACTTT. Protein product: CASAGTANNSPLHF.

The chain is built from TRBV15 and TRBJ1-5; D not resolved. The CDR3 is made up of 12 amino acids. From germline, CDR1 is LNHNV and CDR2 YYDKDF (reference sequence). V was shortened by 7 bases and J by 0 bases, with 4 bases between the two germline ends. CDR3 amino acids: CATTDSNQPQHF. Here the CDR3 DNA reads TGTGCCACCACCGATAGCAATCAGCCCCAGCATTTT.

J is TRBJ2-5 and V is TRBV28; tentative D call: TRBD1 (7 bases). CDR3 size: 14 residues. Per the germline V gene, CDR1 is MDHEN and CDR2 is SYDVKM. Trimming took off 4 bases at V and 5 bases at J, with 14 bases between the two ends. In DNA, the CDR3 is TGTGCCAGCAGTTGGACAGGAGGGAGGGAGACCCAGTACTTC. This encodes CASSWTGGRETQYF.

The chain couples TRBV5-4 to TRBJ1-1; D is undetermined. Trimming took off 0 bases at V and 1 base at J, with 4 bases between the two ends. The CDR3 runs to 13 residues. The germline V gene encodes CDR1 SGHNT and CDR2 YYREEE (reference sequence). The DNA of the CDR3 is TGTGCCAGCAGCTTGGACCCGAACACTGAAGCTTTCTTT. Its protein product is CASSLDPNTEAFF.

The V gene is TRBV28, the J gene TRBJ2-7; TRBD1 matches 9 bases. V lost 3 bases to trimming and J lost 7 bases; unmatched junction nucleotides: 7. Per the germline V gene, CDR1 is MDHEN and CDR2 is SYDVKM. The CDR3 is 14 amino acids. The DNA for the CDR3 is TGTGCCAGCAGTTTGATACAGGGGGCGGGTGAGCAGTACTTC. It yields the protein CASSLIQGAGEQYF.

This clone was seen only a few times. The chain couples TRBV10-3 to TRBJ2-7; D is uncertain. The CDR3 spans 13 residues. The ends were cut back, 6 bases at V and 0 bases at J, with 9 bases in the middle. Germline V gene data show CDR1 as ENHRY and CDR2 as SYGVKD. CDR3 nucleotides: TGTGCCATCAGAGGGCCGAGCTCCTACGAGCAGTACTTC. Residues: CAIRGPSSYEQYF.